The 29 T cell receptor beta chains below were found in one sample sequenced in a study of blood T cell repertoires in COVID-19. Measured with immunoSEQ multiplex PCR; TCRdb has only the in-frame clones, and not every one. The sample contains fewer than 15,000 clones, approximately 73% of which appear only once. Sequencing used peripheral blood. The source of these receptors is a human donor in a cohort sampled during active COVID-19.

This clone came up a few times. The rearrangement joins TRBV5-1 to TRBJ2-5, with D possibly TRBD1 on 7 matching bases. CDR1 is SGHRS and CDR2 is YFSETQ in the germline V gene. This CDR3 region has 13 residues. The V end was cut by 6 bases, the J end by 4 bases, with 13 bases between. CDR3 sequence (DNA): TGCGCCAGCATCGCAGGGGGAGGAGAGACCCAGTACTTC. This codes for CASIAGGGETQYF.

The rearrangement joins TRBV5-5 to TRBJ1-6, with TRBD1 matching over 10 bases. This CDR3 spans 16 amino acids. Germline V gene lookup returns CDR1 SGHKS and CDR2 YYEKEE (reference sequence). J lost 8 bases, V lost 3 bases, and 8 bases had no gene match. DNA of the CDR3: TGTGCCAGCAGCTCCGGGACAGGGGCGACCTATTCACCCCTCCACTTT. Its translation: CASSSGTGATYSPLHF.

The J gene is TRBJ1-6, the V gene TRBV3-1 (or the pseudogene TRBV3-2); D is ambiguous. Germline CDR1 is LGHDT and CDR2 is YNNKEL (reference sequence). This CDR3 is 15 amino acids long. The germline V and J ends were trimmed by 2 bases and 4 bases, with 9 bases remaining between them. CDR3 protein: CASSQITAYNSPLHF. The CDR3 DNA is TGTGCCAGCAGCCAAATTACAGCTTATAATTCACCCCTCCACTTT.

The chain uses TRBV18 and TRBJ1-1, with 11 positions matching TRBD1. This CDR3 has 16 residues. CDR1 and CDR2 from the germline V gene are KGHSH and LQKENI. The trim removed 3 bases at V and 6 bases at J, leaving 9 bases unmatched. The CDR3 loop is CASSPRPGQGGSEAFF. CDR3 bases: TGTGCCAGCTCACCTCGACCGGGACAGGGGGGCTCTGAAGCTTTCTTT.

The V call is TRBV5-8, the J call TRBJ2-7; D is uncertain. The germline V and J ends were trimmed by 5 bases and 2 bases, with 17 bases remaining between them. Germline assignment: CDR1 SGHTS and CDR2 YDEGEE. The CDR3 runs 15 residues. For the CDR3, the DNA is TGTGCCAGCAGTTTCCGACCGGGTCCTACCTACGAGCAGTACTTC. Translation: CASSFRPGPTYEQYF.

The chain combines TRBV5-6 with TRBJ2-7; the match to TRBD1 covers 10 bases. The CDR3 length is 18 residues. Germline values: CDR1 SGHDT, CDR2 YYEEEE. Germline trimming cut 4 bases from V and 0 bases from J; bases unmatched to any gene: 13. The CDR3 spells CASSALGQGTLVSYEQYF. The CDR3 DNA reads TGTGCCAGCAGCGCACTGGGACAGGGGACACTCGTCTCCTACGAGCAGTACTTC.

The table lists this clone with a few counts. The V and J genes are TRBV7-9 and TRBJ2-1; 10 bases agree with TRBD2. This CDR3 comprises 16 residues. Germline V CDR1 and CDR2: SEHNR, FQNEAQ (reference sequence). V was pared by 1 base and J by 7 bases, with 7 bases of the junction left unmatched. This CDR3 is CASSLEAGGPSNEQFF. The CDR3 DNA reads TGTGCCAGCAGCTTAGAAGCGGGAGGGCCGAGTAATGAGCAGTTCTTC.

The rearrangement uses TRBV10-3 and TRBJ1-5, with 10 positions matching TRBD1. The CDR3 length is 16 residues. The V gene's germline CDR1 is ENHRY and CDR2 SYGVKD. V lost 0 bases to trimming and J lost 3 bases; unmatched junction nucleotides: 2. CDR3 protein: CAISESDRGFNQPQHF. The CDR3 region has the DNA TGTGCCATCAGTGAGTCGGACAGGGGGTTCAATCAGCCCCAGCATTTT.

CDR3 sequence (DNA): TGCAGCGGTTTCAACGGCGGGACCCAGTACTTC. Protein: CSGFNGGTQYF. The rearrangement joins TRBV29-1 to TRBJ2-5; D is unclear. There are 11 residues in the CDR3. V was shortened by 7 bases and J by 7 bases, with 13 bases between the two germline ends. Germline V gene lookup returns CDR1 SQVTM and CDR2 ANQGSEA.

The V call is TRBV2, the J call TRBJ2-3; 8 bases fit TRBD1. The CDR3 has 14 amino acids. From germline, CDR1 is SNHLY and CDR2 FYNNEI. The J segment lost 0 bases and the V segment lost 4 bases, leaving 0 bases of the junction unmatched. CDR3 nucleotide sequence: TGTGCCAGCAGTGGACAGGGGAGCACAGATACGCAGTATTTT. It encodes CASSGQGSTDTQYF.

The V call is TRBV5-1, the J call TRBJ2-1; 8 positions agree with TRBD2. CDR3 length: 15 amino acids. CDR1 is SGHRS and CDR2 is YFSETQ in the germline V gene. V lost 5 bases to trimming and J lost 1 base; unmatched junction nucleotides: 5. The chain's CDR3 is CASRPGGVSYNEQFF. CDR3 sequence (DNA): TGCGCCAGCAGGCCCGGGGGGGTGTCCTACAATGAGCAGTTCTTC.

CDR3 nucleotides: TGTGCCAGCAGCAAAAAAGATTGGACCGGGACTAGCTCCTACAATGAGCAGTTCTTC. Translated, it gives CASSKKDWTGTSSYNEQFF. The V gene is TRBV21-1, the J gene TRBJ2-1; TRBD2 was called by the table and not checked on the DNA. TRBV21-1 is flagged as a pseudogene. This CDR3 is built from 19 residues.

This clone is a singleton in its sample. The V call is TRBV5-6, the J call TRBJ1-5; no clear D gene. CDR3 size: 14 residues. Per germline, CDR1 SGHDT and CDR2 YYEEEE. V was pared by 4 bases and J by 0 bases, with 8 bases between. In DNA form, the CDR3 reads TGTGCCAGCAGCCTTTCTTATAGCAATCAGCCCCAGCATTTT. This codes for CASSLSYSNQPQHF.

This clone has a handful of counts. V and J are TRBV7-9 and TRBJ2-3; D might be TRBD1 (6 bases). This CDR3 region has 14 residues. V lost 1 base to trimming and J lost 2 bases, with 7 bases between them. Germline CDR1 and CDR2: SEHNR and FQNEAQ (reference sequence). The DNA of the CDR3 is TGTGCCAGCAGCTTAGGGACAGCCACAGATACGCAGTATTTT. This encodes CASSLGTATDTQYF.

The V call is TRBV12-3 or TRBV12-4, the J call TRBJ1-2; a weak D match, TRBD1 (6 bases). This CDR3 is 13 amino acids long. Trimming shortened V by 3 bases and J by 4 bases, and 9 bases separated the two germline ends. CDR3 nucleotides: TGTGCCAGCAGTTTCGCGGACAGCTATGGCTACACCTTC. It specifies CASSFADSYGYTF.

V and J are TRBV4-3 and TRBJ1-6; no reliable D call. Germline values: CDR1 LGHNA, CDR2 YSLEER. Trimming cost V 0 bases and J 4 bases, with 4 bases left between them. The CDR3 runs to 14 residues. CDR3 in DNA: TGCGCCAGCAGCCAAGACGCGTATAATTCACCCCTCCACTTT. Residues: CASSQDAYNSPLHF.

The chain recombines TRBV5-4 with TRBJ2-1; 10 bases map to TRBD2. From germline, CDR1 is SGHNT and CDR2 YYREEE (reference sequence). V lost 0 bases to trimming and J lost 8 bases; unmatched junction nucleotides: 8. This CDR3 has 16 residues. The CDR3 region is CASSLGLAGKGDEQFF. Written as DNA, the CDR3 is TGTGCCAGCAGCTTGGGACTAGCGGGTAAGGGGGATGAGCAGTTCTTC.

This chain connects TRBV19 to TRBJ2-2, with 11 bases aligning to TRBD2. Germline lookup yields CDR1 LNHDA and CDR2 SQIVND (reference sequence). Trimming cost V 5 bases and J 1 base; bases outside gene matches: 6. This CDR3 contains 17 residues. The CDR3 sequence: CASSLAGGPLNTGELFF. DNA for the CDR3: TGTGCCAGTAGTCTAGCGGGGGGCCCCCTGAACACCGGGGAGCTGTTTTTT. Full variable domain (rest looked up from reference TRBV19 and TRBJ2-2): DGGITQSPKYLFRKEGQNVTLSCEQNLNHDAMYWYRQDPGQGLRLIYYSQIVNDFQKGDIAEGYSVSREKKESFPLTVTSAQKNPTAFYLCASSLAGGPLNTGELFFGEGSRLTVL.

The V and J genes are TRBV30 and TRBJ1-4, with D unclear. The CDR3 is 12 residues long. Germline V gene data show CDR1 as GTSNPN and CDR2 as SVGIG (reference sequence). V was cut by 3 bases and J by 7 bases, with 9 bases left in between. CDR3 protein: CAWRVRSEKLFF. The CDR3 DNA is TGTGCCTGGAGAGTTCGGAGTGAAAAACTGTTTTTT.

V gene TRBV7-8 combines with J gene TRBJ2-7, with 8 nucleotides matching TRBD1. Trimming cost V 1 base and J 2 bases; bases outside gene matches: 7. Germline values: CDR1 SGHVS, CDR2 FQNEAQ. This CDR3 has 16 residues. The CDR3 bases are TGTGCCAGCAGCTTAGTTGCCGGGACAGGAACCTACGAGCAGTACTTC. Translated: CASSLVAGTGTYEQYF.

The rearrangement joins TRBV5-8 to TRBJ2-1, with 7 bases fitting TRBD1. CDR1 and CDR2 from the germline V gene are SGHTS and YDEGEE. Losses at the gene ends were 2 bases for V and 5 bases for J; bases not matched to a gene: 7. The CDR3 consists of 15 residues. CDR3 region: CASSFKGAYDNEQFF. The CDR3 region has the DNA TGTGCCAGCAGCTTCAAGGGGGCCTACGACAATGAGCAGTTCTTC.

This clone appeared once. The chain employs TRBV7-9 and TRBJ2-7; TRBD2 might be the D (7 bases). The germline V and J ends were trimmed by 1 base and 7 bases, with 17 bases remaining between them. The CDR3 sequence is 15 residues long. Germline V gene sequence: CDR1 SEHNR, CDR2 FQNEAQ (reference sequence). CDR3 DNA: TGTGCCAGCAGCTTAGGGGGGGGGCTCCTGGAGGAGCAGTACTTC. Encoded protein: CASSLGGGLLEEQYF.

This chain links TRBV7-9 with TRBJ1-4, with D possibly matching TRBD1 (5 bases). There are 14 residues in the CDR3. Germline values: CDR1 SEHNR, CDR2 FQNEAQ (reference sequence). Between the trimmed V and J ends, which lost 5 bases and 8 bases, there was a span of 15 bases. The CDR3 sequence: CASSQSQGQEKLFF. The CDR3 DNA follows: TGTGCCAGCAGCCAGTCCCAGGGTCAAGAAAAACTGTTTTTT.

The CDR3 here is CASLDNSYEQYF. In DNA form, the CDR3 reads TGTGCCAGCCTTGACAACTCCTACGAGCAGTACTTC. This rearrangement joins TRBV2 to TRBJ2-7; D unresolved. In germline, CDR1 is SNHLY, CDR2 FYNNEI. V dropped 8 bases and J dropped 0 bases, with 8 bases sitting between them. The CDR3 is made up of 12 amino acids.

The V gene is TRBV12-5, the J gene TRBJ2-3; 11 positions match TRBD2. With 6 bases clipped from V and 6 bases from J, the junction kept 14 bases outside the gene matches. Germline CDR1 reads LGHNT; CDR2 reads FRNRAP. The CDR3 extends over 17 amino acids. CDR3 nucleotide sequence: TGTGCTAGTGGCCCCGGACTAGCGGGTCCCCTGGGGGATACGCAGTATTTT. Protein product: CASGPGLAGPLGDTQYF. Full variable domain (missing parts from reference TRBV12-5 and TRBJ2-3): DARVTQTPRHKVTEMGQEVTMRCQPILGHNTVFWYRQTMMQGLELLAYFRNRAPLDDSGMPKDRFSAEMPDATLATLKIQPSEPRDSAVYFCASGPGLAGPLGDTQYFGPGTRLTVL.

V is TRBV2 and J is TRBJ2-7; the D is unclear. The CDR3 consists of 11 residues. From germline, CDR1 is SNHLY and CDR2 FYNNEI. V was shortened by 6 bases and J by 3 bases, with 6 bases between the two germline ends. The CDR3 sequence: CASSPLYEQYF. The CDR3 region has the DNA TGTGCCAGCAGCCCTCTCTACGAGCAGTACTTC.

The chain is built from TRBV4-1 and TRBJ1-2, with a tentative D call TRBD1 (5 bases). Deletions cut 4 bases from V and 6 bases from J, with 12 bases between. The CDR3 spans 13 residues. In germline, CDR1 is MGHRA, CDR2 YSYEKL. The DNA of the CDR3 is TGCGCCAGCAGCCCAGTCCGGACAAATGGCTACACCTTC. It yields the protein CASSPVRTNGYTF.

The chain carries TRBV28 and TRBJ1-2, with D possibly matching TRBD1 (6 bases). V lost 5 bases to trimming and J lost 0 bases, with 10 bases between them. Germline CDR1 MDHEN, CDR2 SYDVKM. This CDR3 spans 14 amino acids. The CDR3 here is CASSPGTPNYGYTF. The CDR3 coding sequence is TGTGCCAGCAGTCCCGGGACACCTAACTATGGCTACACCTTC.

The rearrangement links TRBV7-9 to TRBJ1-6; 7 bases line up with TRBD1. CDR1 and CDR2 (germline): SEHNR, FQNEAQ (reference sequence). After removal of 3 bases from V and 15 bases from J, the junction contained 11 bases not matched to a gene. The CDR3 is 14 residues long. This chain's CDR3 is CASSLTGSLGGLHF. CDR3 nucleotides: TGTGCCAGCAGCTTGACAGGGAGCCTTGGTGGCCTCCACTTT.